This TCR beta chain was recovered during a study of blood T cell repertoires in COVID-19. Study details: Specimens from acute and convalescent COVID-19 originated in the United States, Italy and Spain. PBMCs, B-cell-depleted T cells, or T cells were the source of the cDNA or gDNA that made up the material.

In the study's own analysis: Reference gene primers were amplified, and this amplification served to estimate nucleated cell counts. Method: immunoSEQ multiplex PCR; TCRdb's copy keeps in-frame clones and lacks some. D and trimming were read from the DNA, whereas the V and J calls and clone size are those reported in that table. Altogether about 180,000 clones are present, around 82% being singletons, with the ten largest covering 10%. The clonotype comes from a woman aged 80 or over with active or convalescent COVID-19. Source material: peripheral blood.

The CDR3 coding sequence is TGTGCCAGTAGTTGGCTAGCGGGACCCTACGAGCAGTACTTC. This codes for CASSWLAGPYEQYF. The J gene is TRBJ2-7, the V gene TRBV19; TRBD2 matches 9 bases. V lost 5 bases, J lost 2 bases, and 4 bases stayed unmatched. Germline CDR1 and CDR2: LNHDA and SQIVND (reference sequence). This CDR3 is built from 14 residues.